This T cell receptor (beta chain) appears in the sequencing data of a study of cytomegalovirus exposure and HLA in healthy donors. V lost 0 bases and J 3 bases, leaving 9 bases between the germline ends. This CDR3 contains 14 residues. Germline CDR1 and CDR2: ENHRY and SYGVKD. Comments on this clone: What it binds is not known.

This PCR relied on a set of 60 Vbeta primers and 13 Jbeta primers. Authors' methods: In a later analysis, roughly 11 million of around 75 million unique beta chains occurred in at least two donors. Produced via immunoSEQ multiplex PCR; TCRdb's table is partial and in-frame only. The V and J calls and clone size were taken over from that table, and D and trimming were inferred from the DNA. Its table records 100,000 to 150,000 clones. Findings of the study overall: While the bulk of TCR sequences proved rare, some public TCRs turned up in many donors. In an earlier analysis, productive rearrangement rates for most beta V segments clustered near 87% or 30%. Later on, a genetic analysis was performed. It linked a missense variant in DCLRE1C with V- and J-gene trimming of TCR beta.

Sequenced: PBMCs. The chain joins TRBV10-3 to TRBJ2-7; D is perhaps TRBD1 (5 bases). This receptor was taken from a young man in good health and CMV-seronegative. In nucleotides, the CDR3 is TGTGCCATCAGTGAGTCGACAGAATACTACGAGCAGTACTTC. It translates to CAISESTEYYEQYF.